This entry is about one TCR beta chain. The antigen remains unidentified. A universal primer site was created by template switching, with the cDNA bearing unique molecular identifiers. TCRdb recomputed calls from the 5' RACE reads with MiXCR, one row per CDR3 protein. The repertoire holds approximately 680,000 distinct CDR3 sequences, with around 7.5% as singletons. The sample is drawn from a study of identical twins. Points from the study as a whole: Low generation probability was overrepresented in out-of-frame alpha sequences shared by twins. Cord blood's abundant beta clonotypes had fewer insertions, unlike memory repertoires.

These data are also associated with another study on yellow fever vaccine responses in identical twins.

This sequence originates from a woman younger than 30 in good health. The sequencing sample was made of PBMCs.

CDR3 sequence (DNA): TGCAGCGTTGAAGAGGGAGGCGGGGGACTAGAAGGAGATACGCAGTATTTT. Protein product: CSVEEGGGGLEGDTQYF. V gene TRBV29-1 combines with J gene TRBJ2-3, with 8 bases identical to TRBD2. The CDR3 is made up of 17 amino acids. The junction had 13 bases not matched to a gene; V was cut back by 0 bases and J by 5 bases. Looked up from germline, CDR1 is SQVTM and CDR2 is ANQGSEA.